Listed below are T cell receptor beta chains from one sample, sequenced in a study of T cell responses to AZD1222 COVID-19 vaccine. Sequencing was performed with immunoSEQ multiplex PCR; in TCRdb, only in-frame clones are kept and a portion is missing. The sample consists of about 190,000 clones, about 87% of them appearing once. The source material was peripheral blood, sampled on day 0 of MenACWY control vaccination. All receptors derive from an adult in good health. Both conserved end residues are part of each CDR3. D genes are given only for firm matches. For some rows the clone size is stated as once, few or many, or as a class when expanded; others skip it.

TRBV28	TRBD1	TRBJ1-5	-	TGTGCCAGCCGTCGACAGGGGGCGGAGGAAGGTCAGCCCCAGCATTTT	CASRRQGAEEGQPQHF
TRBV19	-	TRBJ2-2	-	TGTGCCAGTTCGGGCAGGGGCCCAAACACCGGGGAGCTGTTTTTT	CASSGRGPNTGELFF
TRBV5-4	-	TRBJ2-1	-	TGTGCCAGCAGTGATCGGACGGACTCCTACAATGAGCAGTTCTTC	CASSDRTDSYNEQFF
TRBV5-1	-	TRBJ2-5	-	TGCGCCAGCAGCTTTACCGGGGCCCAAGAGACCCAGTACTTC	CASSFTGAQETQYF
TRBV13	-	TRBJ2-3	once	TGTGCCAGCAGCTTAAGCCCTCAAGGTGGCACGCAGTATTTT	CASSLSPQGGTQYF
TRBV9	-	TRBJ2-2	-	TGTGCCAGCAGCGTTTATGACACCGGGGAGCTGTTTTTT	CASSVYDTGELFF
TRBV19	-	TRBJ2-1	-	TGTGCCAGTAGTATCTCCCTAGTCGGCTACAATGAGCAGTTCTTC	CASSISLVGYNEQFF
TRBV6-5	-	TRBJ1-2	few	TGTGCCAGCAGTCCGAACCCGTGGGGCGGCTATGGCTACACCTTC	CASSPNPWGGYGYTF
TRBV25-1	TRBD1	TRBJ1-6	-	TGTGCCAGCACCCAGACAGGGAGTAATTCACCCCTCCACTTT	CASTQTGSNSPLHF
TRBV18	-	TRBJ1-4	-	TGTGCCAGCTCACCGTTGGGTGCAACTAATGAAAAACTGTTTTTT	CASSPLGATNEKLFF
TRBV5-1	-	TRBJ1-4	once	TGCGCCAGCAGCTTGACCGGGGCGTCTAATGAAAAACTGTTTTTT	CASSLTGASNEKLFF
TRBV7-9	TRBD2	TRBJ2-5	-	TGTGCCAGCACCCGGGGGGACGTGATACAAGAGACCCAGTACTTC	CASTRGDVIQETQYF
TRBV3-1/TRBV3-2	-	TRBJ2-5	-	TGTGCCAGCAGCCAAGCTCTTTCCCGTTTGTACTTC	CASSQALSRLYF
TRBV5-1	TRBD1	TRBJ2-7	-	TGCGCCAGCAGCACCACAGACAGGGGGTTCGACGAGCAGTACTTC	CASSTTDRGFDEQYF
TRBV30	-	TRBJ1-2	-	TGTGCCTGGAGTGTACCCGCAGTCAGGACGCACCATTATGGCTACACCTTC	CAWSVPAVRTHHYGYTF
TRBV6-5	TRBD1	TRBJ1-5	-	TGTGCCAGCAGTAAGGGACAGGGCAATCAGCCCCAGCATTTT	CASSKGQGNQPQHF
TRBV19	-	TRBJ2-7	-	TGTGCCAGTAGTATGGGGACCCTCGGAATTGGAGGCTACGAGCAGTACTTC	CASSMGTLGIGGYEQYF
TRBV6-2/TRBV6-3	TRBD1	TRBJ2-7	-	TGTGCCAGCAGTTACTCGGGCCGGGACAGGACCTACGAGCAGTACTTC	CASSYSGRDRTYEQYF